This TCR beta chain was identified during a study of vaccination effects on CD4 cells after COVID-19. As concerns this clone: Its antigen is as yet unknown.

Germline CDR1 reads SGHRS; CDR2 reads YFSETQ. CDR3 length: 14 residues. Trimming left V 4 bases short and J 7 bases short, with 14 bases between. Sequenced by immunoSEQ multiplex PCR; TCRdb stores in-frame clones only, minus some. The sample has around 40,000 clones, 68% seen once; the top ten hold 4.2%. CD4+ T cells were isolated after around ten days of culture. Source: CD4+ T cells from PBMCs cultured without peptide, taken before COVID-19 vaccination. This sequence originates from a human donor who received a COVID-19 vaccine. The chain combines TRBV5-1 with TRBJ2-2, with D possibly being TRBD1 (6 bases). CDR3 in amino acids: CASSGGHAGGELFF. The CDR3 DNA reads TGCGCCAGCAGCGGGGGACACGCCGGCGGGGAGCTGTTTTTT.